Below, 17 T cell receptor beta chains from the same sample are listed, as sequenced in a study of blood T cell repertoires in COVID-19. The data were produced by immunoSEQ multiplex PCR, yet TCRdb's version contains in-frame clones alone and is incomplete. The sample gives 95,000 to 120,000 clones, 85% of which show up once; around 5.5% is in the top ten. The sequenced material came from peripheral blood. The receptors stem from a woman aged 60-75 years with COVID-19, enrolled during active disease.

V is TRBV18 and J is TRBJ2-3, with 7 bases matching TRBD2. The CDR3 totals 15 residues. J was trimmed by 4 bases and V by 0 bases; bases with no gene match: 4. Germline lookup yields CDR1 KGHSH and CDR2 LQKENI. The CDR3 DNA sequence: TGTGCCAGCTCACCACCGTCTAGCGGTTCAGATACGCAGTATTTT. It encodes CASSPPSSGSDTQYF.

The V and J genes are TRBV6-6 and TRBJ1-2; D is possibly TRBD1 (5 bases). Per germline, CDR1 MNHNY and CDR2 SVGAGI (reference sequence). Trimming left V 8 bases short and J 6 bases short, with 7 bases between. CDR3 size: 10 residues. DNA of the CDR3: TGTGCCAGCCGGGGGAATGGCTACACCTTC. Amino acids: CASRGNGYTF.

The CDR3 loop is CASSTGENYGYTF. CDR3 in DNA: TGTGCCAGCTCTACAGGGGAAAACTATGGCTACACCTTC. The chain couples TRBV5-6 to TRBJ1-2; 7 bases are a match to TRBD1. This CDR3 is built from 13 residues. CDR1 is SGHDT, CDR2 YYEEEE, per germline. V dropped 7 bases and J dropped 2; count of bases not matched to a gene: 5.

The chain joins TRBV2 to TRBJ2-2, with D maybe TRBD2 (6 bases). CDR1 SNHLY and CDR2 FYNNEI come from the germline V gene. CDR3 size: 16 residues. The germline V and J ends were trimmed by 7 bases and 2 bases, with 17 bases remaining between them. CDR3 region: CASTGGNRLNTGELFF. The CDR3 DNA is TGTGCCAGCACCGGCGGGAACAGGCTAAACACCGGGGAGCTGTTTTTT.

The gene calls are TRBV6-5 and TRBJ2-7; maybe TRBD2 (5 bases). V lost 7 bases to trimming and J lost 1 base, with 17 bases between them. The CDR3 has 15 residues. Per germline, CDR1 MNHEY and CDR2 SVGAGI. The CDR3 sequence: CASIRHPTTSYEQYF. Here the CDR3 DNA reads TGTGCCAGCATTAGACACCCGACTACATCCTACGAGCAGTACTTC.

This clone has a handful of counts. V and J are TRBV27 and TRBJ2-7; the match to TRBD2 covers 7 bases. The CDR3 contains 14 residues. Germline CDR1 reads MNHEY; CDR2 reads SMNVEV (reference sequence). V lost 8 bases and J lost 4; bases outside the gene matches: 11. In DNA, the CDR3 is TGTGCCAGCGCCAGCGGGGCGCTCTGGTACGAGCAGTACTTC. Protein product: CASASGALWYEQYF.

V gene TRBV14 combines with J gene TRBJ2-5, with a weak D call TRBD2 (5 bases). Germline CDR1 is SGHDN and CDR2 is FVKESK. This CDR3 comprises 17 residues. The V gene lost 3 bases and the J gene lost 4 bases, with 21 bases spanning the gap. The CDR3 region has the DNA TGTGCCAGCAGCCAGAACCCGCGGACTTGGTTTTCAGAGACCCAGTACTTC. This codes for CASSQNPRTWFSETQYF.

The V gene is TRBV5-1, the J gene TRBJ2-5; D uncertain. Germline V gives CDR1 SGHRS, CDR2 YFSETQ. Trimming took 4 bases from V and 2 from J, leaving 12 bases between them. CDR3 size: 14 residues. CDR3 DNA sequence: TGCGCCAGCAGCCTAACGACAACGCAAGAGACCCAGTACTTC. Protein sequence: CASSLTTTQETQYF.

The sample holds one count of this clone. The chain combines TRBV18 with TRBJ2-5; D is possibly TRBD1 (6 bases). Germline V gene data show CDR1 as KGHSH and CDR2 as LQKENI. V was pared by 5 bases and J by 3 bases, with 10 bases between. CDR3 size: 13 residues. The CDR3 is CASSSGDEETQYF. The DNA of the CDR3 is TGTGCCAGCTCATCAGGGGACGAAGAGACCCAGTACTTC.

This chain joins TRBV29-1 and TRBJ2-7, with 7 bases matching TRBD1. Germline CDR1 reads SQVTM; CDR2 reads ANQGSEA. Germline trimming cut 2 bases from V and 3 bases from J; bases unmatched to any gene: 13. The CDR3 covers 16 residues. The CDR3 is CSVEPRWTGPYYEQYF. The CDR3 nucleotides read TGCAGCGTTGAACCCCGCTGGACAGGACCCTACTACGAGCAGTACTTC.

This clone appeared a single time. V gene TRBV7-2 combines with J gene TRBJ2-3; D might be TRBD2 (6 bases). Trimming left V 3 bases short and J 0 bases short, with 7 bases between. This CDR3 region has 14 residues. Germline CDR1 is SGHTA and CDR2 is FQGNSA. DNA for the CDR3: TGTGCCAGCAGCTTGCGGGGTAGCACAGATACGCAGTATTTT. It translates to CASSLRGSTDTQYF.

V is TRBV9 and J is TRBJ2-7; D remains unclear. V gave up 0 bases and J gave up 1 base, with 8 bases separating them. The CDR3 is 14 residues long. CDR1 is SGDLS, CDR2 YYNGEE, per germline. DNA for the CDR3: TGTGCCAGCAGCGTAGACTCCCATTCCTACGAGCAGTACTTC. This gives the protein CASSVDSHSYEQYF.

This clone was picked up one time. The chain uses TRBV2 and TRBJ2-6; no reliable D call. Germline CDR1 reads SNHLY; CDR2 reads FYNNEI. The CDR3 extends over 13 amino acids. V shed 6 bases and J shed 0 bases, with 3 bases lying between them. CDR3: CASSVSGANVLTF. CDR3 in DNA: TGTGCCAGCAGCGTCTCTGGGGCCAACGTCCTGACTTTC. The whole variable domain, filled in from reference TRBV2 and TRBJ2-6, reads EPEVTQTPSHQVTQMGQEVILRCVPISNHLYFYWYRQILGQKVEFLVSFYNNEISEKSEIFDDQFSVERPDGSNFTLKIRSTKLEDSAMYFCASSVSGANVLTFGAGSRLTVL.

The J gene is TRBJ1-2, the V gene TRBV30; D possibly corresponds to TRBD1 (6 bases). CDR3 length: 16 residues. Trimming pared 2 bases from V and 6 bases from J, leaving 22 bases between. CDR1 GTSNPN and CDR2 SVGIG come from the germline V gene (reference sequence). The DNA for the CDR3 is TGTGCCTGGAGTCCTTCACCAATCGGGACAACAAATGGCTACACCTTC. Residues: CAWSPSPIGTTNGYTF.

The chain combines TRBV5-1 with TRBJ1-1; 10 positions agree with TRBD1. The V and J ends lost 4 bases and 5 bases, in that order; junction bases with no gene match: 8. Germline CDR1 and CDR2: SGHRS and YFSETQ. The CDR3 is made up of 15 amino acids. The CDR3 DNA reads TGCGCCAGCAGCCCAACCGGGACAGGGGTAACTGAAGCTTTCTTT. Translation: CASSPTGTGVTEAFF.

The V call is TRBV12-3 or TRBV12-4, the J call TRBJ1-1; possibly TRBD1 for D (6 bases). CDR3 size: 12 residues. The V end was cut by 5 bases, the J end by 6 bases, with 10 bases between. The CDR3 DNA sequence: TGTGCCAGCAGTGCTTGGACAGCTGAAGCTTTCTTT. It encodes CASSAWTAEAFF.

V and J are TRBV14 and TRBJ1-1; no definite D call. V dropped 1 base and J dropped 0 bases, with 6 bases sitting between them. The CDR3 extends over 14 amino acids. Looked up from germline, CDR1 is SGHDN and CDR2 is FVKESK. The CDR3 loop is CASSQAQMNTEAFF. CDR3 sequence (DNA): TGTGCCAGCAGCCAAGCACAGATGAACACTGAAGCTTTCTTT.